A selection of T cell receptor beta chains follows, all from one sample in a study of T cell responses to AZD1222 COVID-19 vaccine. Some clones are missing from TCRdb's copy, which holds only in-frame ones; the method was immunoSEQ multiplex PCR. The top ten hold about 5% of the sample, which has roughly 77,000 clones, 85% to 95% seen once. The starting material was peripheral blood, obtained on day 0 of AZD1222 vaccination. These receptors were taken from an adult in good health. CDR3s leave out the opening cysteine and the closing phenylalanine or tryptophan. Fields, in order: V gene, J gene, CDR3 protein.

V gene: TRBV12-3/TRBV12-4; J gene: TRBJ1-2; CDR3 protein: ASSSMGGYT
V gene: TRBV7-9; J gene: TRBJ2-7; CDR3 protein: ASSPQLAGGVHEQY
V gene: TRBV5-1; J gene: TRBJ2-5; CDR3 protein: ASSLIITGEYQETQY
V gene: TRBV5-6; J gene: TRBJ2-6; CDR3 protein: ASSSQRRGIHSGANVLT
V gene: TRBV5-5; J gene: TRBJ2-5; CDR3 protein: ASSSLDRGFPGAQY
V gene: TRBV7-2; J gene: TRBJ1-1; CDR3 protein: ASSSISGLINTEAF
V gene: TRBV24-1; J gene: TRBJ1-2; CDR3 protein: ATSDLDRGSYGYT
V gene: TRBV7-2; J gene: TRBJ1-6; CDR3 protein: ASSLGQGAYSPLH
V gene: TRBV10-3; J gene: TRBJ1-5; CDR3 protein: AISWDSQDQPQH
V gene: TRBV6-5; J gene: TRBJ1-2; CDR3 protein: ASSSLDRANYGYT
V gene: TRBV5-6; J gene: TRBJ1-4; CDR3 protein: ASSFLRGRSTNEKLF
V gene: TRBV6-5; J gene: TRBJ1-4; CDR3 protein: ASRPPGGIPSILF
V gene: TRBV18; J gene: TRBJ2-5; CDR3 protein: ASSLRLETQY
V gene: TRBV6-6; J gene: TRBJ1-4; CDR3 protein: ASRSTGGHEKLF
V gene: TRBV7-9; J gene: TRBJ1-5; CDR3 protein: ASSLDTYSNQPQH